Included here is one TCR beta chain sequence, with context. The study ran its PCR with 60 Vbeta and 13 Jbeta primers. The repertoire was sequenced with immunoSEQ multiplex PCR; TCRdb's copy has only in-frame clones and lacks some. The table has about 180,000 clones, approximately 84% seen once. This record comes from a study of cytomegalovirus exposure and HLA in healthy donors. The TCR sequence derives from a girl under 18 in good health and CMV-seropositive. Sample: PBMCs.

The CDR3 reads CASSYEIRIAREQYF. CDR3 in DNA: TGTGCCAGCAGCTACGAGATTCGAATAGCCCGCGAGCAGTACTTC. The chain employs TRBV5-4 and TRBJ2-7; D unclear. Trimming took 3 bases from V and 6 from J, leaving 19 bases between them. Germline CDR1 reads SGHNT; CDR2 reads YYREEE (reference sequence). The CDR3 covers 15 residues.